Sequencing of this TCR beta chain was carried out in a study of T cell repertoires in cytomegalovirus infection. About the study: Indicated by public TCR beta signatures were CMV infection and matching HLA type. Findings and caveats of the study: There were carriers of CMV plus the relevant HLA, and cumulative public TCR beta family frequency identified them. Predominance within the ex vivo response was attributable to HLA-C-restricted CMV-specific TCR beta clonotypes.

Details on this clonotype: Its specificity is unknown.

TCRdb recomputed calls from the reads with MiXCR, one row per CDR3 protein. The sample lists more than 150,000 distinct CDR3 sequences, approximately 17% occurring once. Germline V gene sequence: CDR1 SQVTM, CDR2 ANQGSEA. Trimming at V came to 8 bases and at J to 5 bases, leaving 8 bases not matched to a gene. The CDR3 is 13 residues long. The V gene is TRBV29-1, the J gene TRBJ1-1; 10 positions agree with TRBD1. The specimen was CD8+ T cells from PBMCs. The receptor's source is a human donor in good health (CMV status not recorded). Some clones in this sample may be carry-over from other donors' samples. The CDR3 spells CSIWTGGITEAFF. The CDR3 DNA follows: TGCAGCATATGGACAGGGGGGATAACTGAAGCTTTCTTT.